The 7 T cell receptor beta chains given below trace back to one sample, sequenced in a study of early T cells in non-severe SARS-CoV-2 infection. TCRdb reprocessed the 5' RACE reads via MiXCR and lists one record per CDR3 protein. The sample has fewer than 85,000 distinct CDR3 sequences; over 9% are singletons. The sequenced sample was whole blood, obtained at baseline. The receptors were sampled from an adult who was a healthcare worker with PCR-confirmed SARS-CoV-2 infection or an uninfected control (not recorded which).

V gene TRBV6-5 combines with J gene TRBJ2-7; the D gene is possibly TRBD2 (6 bases). V lost 2 bases, J lost 4 bases, and 36 bases lay in between. Germline loops: CDR1 MNHEY, CDR2 SVGAGI. The CDR3 covers 22 residues. The CDR3 DNA is TGTGCCAGCAGTTACGGCGTAGGGACTCTTCGTCCGGGCGATCGGCAACAATACGAGCAGTACTTC. This codes for CASSYGVGTLRPGDRQQYEQYF.

This chain links TRBV27 with TRBJ1-6, with D unresolved. This CDR3 is 13 amino acids long. Trimming took off 3 bases at V and 9 bases at J, with 9 bases between the two ends. Germline V gene lookup returns CDR1 MNHEY and CDR2 SMNVEV (reference sequence). CDR3 protein: CASSFGGRSPLHF. DNA of the CDR3: TGTGCCAGCAGTTTCGGAGGGCGTTCACCCCTCCACTTT.

The gene calls are TRBV2 and TRBJ2-5; D unresolved. CDR3 size: 12 residues. CDR1 is SNHLY, CDR2 FYNNEI, per germline. Trimming left V 8 bases short and J 7 bases short, with 14 bases between. The CDR3 spells CASWTGGGTQYF. The CDR3 DNA reads as TGTGCCAGCTGGACGGGCGGTGGGACCCAGTACTTC.

This clonotype was picked up a small number of times. A junction boundary mismatches the germline segment, possibly from a read error. This chain links TRBV29-1 with TRBJ1-1; D unresolved. The CDR3 has 11 amino acids. From germline, CDR1 is SQVTM and CDR2 ANQGSEA. The CDR3 region has the DNA TGCAGCGTCGAAGTGAGAGAGTCGGCTTTCTTT. The encoded protein is CSVEVRESAFF.

V and J are TRBV18 and TRBJ2-2; no clear D. Germline loops: CDR1 KGHSH, CDR2 LQKENI. The CDR3 contains 14 residues. V lost 4 bases, J lost 4 bases, and 10 bases lay in between. Here the CDR3 DNA reads TGTGCCAGCTCACTCCTCCAACCCACCGGGGAGCTGTTTTTT. Its translation is CASSLLQPTGELFF.

This clonotype was found many times. The V call is TRBV12-3 or TRBV12-4, the J call TRBJ2-5; D is uncertain. The V and J ends lost 2 bases and 4 bases respectively, with 11 bases between them. The CDR3 is made up of 14 amino acids. The CDR3 spells CASSLRPSLETQYF. The CDR3 region has the DNA TGTGCCAGCAGTTTACGGCCCTCTTTAGAGACCCAGTACTTC.

This clonotype was seen at least ten times. The chain recombines TRBV5-1 with TRBJ2-3; no clear D. Germline loops: CDR1 SGHRS, CDR2 YFSETQ. The CDR3 is 13 residues long. Trimming took 3 bases from V and 0 from J, leaving 5 bases between them. The CDR3 DNA is TGCGCCAGCAGCTCCCCTAGCACAGATACGCAGTATTTT. It is translated as CASSSPSTDTQYF.